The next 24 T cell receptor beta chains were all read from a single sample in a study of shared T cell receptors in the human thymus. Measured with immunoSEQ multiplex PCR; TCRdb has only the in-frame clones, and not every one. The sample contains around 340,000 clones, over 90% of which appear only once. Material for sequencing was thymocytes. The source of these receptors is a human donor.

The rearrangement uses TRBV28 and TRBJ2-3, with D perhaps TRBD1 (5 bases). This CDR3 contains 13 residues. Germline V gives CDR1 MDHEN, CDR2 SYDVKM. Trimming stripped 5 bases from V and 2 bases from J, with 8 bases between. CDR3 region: CASSIGATDTQYF. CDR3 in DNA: TGTGCCAGCAGTATAGGGGCCACAGATACGCAGTATTTT.

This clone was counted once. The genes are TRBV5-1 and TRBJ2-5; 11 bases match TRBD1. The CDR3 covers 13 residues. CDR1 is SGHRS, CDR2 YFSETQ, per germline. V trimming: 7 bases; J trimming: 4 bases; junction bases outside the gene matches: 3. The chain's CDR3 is CASGQGAVETQYF. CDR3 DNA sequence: TGCGCCAGCGGACAGGGGGCAGTAGAGACCCAGTACTTC. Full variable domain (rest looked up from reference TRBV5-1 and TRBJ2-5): KAGVTQTPRYLIKTRGQQVTLSCSPISGHRSVSWYQQTPGQGLQFLFEYFSETQRNKGNFPGRFSGRQFSNSRSEMNVSTLELGDSALYLCASGQGAVETQYFGPGTRLLVL.

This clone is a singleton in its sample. CDR3 in amino acids: CASSLRVPPPNRGDTQYF. As DNA, the CDR3 is TGTGCCAGCAGCTTACGGGTGCCCCCCCCCAACAGGGGAGATACGCAGTATTTT. The rearrangement links TRBV7-9 to TRBJ2-3, with 7 nucleotides matching TRBD1. The germline V gene encodes CDR1 SEHNR and CDR2 FQNEAQ (reference sequence). The V segment lost 2 bases and the J segment 5 bases; nucleotides outside the gene matches: 16. The length of the CDR3 is 18 residues.

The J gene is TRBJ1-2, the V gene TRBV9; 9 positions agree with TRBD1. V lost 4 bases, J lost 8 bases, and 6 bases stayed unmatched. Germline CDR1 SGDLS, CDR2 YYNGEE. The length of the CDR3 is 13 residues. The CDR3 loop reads CASSLRDRDGYTF. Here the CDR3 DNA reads TGTGCCAGCAGCCTCCGGGACAGGGACGGCTACACCTTC.

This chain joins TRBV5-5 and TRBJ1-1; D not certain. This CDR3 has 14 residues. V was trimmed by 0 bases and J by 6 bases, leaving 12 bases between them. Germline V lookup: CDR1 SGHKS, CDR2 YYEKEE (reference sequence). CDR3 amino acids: CASSLERAPPEAFF. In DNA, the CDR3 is TGTGCCAGCAGCTTGGAGAGGGCCCCCCCTGAAGCTTTCTTT.

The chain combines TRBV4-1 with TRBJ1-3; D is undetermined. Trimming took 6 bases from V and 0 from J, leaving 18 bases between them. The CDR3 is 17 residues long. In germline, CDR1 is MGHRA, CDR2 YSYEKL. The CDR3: CASSPRKQANSGNTIYF. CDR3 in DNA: TGCGCCAGCAGTCCAAGGAAGCAGGCCAACTCTGGAAACACCATATATTTT.

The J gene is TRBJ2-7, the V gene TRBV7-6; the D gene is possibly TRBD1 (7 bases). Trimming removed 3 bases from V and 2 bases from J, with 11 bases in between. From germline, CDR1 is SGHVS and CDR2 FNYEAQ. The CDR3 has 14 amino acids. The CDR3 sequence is CASSLRDRTYEQYF. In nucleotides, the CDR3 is TGTGCCAGCAGCTTGCGGGACAGAACCTACGAGCAGTACTTC.

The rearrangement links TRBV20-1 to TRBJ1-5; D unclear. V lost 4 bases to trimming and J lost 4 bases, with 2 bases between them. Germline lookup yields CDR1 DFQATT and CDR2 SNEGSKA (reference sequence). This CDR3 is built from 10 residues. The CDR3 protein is CSATNQPQHF. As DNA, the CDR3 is TGCAGTGCTACTAATCAGCCCCAGCATTTT.

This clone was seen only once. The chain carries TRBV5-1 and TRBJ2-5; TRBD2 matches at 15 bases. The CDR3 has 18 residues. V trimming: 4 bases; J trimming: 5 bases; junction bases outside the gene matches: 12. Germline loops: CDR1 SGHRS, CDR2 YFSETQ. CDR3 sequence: CASSVGTSGRPVAETQYF. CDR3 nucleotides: TGCGCCAGCAGCGTCGGGACTAGCGGGAGGCCGGTTGCCGAGACCCAGTACTTC.

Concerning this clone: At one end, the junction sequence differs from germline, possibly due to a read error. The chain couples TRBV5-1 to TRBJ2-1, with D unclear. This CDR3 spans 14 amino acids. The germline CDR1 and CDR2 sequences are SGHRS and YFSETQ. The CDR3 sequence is CASNLGSSYNEQFF. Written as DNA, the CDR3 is TGCGCCAGCAACTTGGGTAGCTCCTACAATGAGCAGTTCTTC.

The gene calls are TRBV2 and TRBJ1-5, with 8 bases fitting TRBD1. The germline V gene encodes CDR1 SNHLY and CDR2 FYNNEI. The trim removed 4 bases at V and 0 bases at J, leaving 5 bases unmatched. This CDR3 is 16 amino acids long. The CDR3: CASSAGTGYSNQPQHF. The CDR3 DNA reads TGTGCCAGCAGTGCCGGGACAGGCTATAGCAATCAGCCCCAGCATTTT.

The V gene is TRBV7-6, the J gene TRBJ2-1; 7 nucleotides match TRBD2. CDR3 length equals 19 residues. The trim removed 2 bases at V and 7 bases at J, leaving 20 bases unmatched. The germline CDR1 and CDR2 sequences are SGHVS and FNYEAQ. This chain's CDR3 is CASSLSVTESGDGWNEQFF. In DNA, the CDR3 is TGTGCCAGCAGCTTATCAGTGACAGAAAGCGGGGATGGATGGAATGAGCAGTTCTTC.

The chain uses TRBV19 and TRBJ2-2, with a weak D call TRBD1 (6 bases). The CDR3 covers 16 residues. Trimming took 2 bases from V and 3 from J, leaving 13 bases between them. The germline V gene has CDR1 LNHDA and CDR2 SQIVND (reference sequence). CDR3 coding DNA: TGTGCCAGTAGTATAACCAGGGGATGGGACACCGGGGAGCTGTTTTTT. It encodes CASSITRGWDTGELFF.

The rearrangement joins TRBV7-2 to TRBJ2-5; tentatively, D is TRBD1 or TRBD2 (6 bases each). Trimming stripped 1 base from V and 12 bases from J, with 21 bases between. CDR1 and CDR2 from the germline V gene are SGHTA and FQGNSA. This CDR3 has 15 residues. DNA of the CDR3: TGTGCCAGCAGCTTAGGGGGGGCCCTAGTTCTGCCGAAGTACTTC. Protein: CASSLGGALVLPKYF.

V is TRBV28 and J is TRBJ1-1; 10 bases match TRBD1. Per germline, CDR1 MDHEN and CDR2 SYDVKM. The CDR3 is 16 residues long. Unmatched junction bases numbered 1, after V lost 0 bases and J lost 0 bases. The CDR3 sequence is CASSLWTGGLNTEAFF. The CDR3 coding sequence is TGTGCCAGCAGTTTATGGACAGGGGGCCTGAACACTGAAGCTTTCTTT.

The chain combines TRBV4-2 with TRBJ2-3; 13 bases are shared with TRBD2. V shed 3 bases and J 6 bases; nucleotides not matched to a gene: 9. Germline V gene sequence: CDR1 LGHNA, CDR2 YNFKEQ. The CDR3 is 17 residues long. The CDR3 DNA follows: TGTGCCAGCAGCCATCAGGGGGGACTAGCGGGACTCGATACGCAGTATTTT. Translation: CASSHQGGLAGLDTQYF.

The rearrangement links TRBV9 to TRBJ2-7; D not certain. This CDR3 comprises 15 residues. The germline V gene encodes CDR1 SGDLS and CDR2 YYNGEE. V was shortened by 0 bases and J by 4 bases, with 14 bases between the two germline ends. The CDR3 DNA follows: TGTGCCAGCAGCGTAGCCCCGAGTCCCGGTTACGAGCAGTACTTC. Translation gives CASSVAPSPGYEQYF.

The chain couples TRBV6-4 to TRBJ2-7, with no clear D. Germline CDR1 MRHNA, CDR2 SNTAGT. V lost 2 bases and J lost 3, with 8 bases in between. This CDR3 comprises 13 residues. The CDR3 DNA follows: TGTGCCAGCAGTGACAGGGCAGGCTACGAGCAGTACTTC. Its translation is CASSDRAGYEQYF.

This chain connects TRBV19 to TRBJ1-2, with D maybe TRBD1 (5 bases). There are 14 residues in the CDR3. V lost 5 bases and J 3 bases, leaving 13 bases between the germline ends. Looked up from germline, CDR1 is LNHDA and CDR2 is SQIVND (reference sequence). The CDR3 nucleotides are TGTGCCAGTAGTGGGAGAGGGGCCGACTATGGCTACACCTTC. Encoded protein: CASSGRGADYGYTF. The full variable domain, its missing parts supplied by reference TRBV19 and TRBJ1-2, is DGGITQSPKYLFRKEGQNVTLSCEQNLNHDAMYWYRQDPGQGLRLIYYSQIVNDFQKGDIAEGYSVSREKKESFPLTVTSAQKNPTAFYLCASSGRGADYGYTFGSGTRLTVV.

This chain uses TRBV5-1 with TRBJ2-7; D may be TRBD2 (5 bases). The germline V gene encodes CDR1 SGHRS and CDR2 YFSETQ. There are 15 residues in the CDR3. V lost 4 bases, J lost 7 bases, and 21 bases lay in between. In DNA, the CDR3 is TGCGCCAGCAGCATCGAGGGTAGCCACCTCTCTGAGCAGTACTTC. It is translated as CASSIEGSHLSEQYF.

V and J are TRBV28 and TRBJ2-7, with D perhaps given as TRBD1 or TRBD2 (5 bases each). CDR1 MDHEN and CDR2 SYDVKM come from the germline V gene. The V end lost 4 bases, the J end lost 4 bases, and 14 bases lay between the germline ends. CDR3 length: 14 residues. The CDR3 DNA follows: TGTGCCAGCAGTTACACGGGACCAGAATACGAGCAGTACTTC. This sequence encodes CASSYTGPEYEQYF.

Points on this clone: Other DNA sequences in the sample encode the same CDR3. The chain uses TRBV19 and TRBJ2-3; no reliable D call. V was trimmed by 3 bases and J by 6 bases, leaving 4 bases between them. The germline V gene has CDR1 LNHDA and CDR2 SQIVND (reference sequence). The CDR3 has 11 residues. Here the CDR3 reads CASSITDTQYF. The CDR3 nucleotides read TGTGCCAGTAGTATTACGGATACGCAGTATTTT.

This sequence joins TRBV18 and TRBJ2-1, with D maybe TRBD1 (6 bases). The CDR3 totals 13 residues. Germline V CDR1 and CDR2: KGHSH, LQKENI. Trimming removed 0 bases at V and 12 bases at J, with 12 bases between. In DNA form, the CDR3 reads TGTGCCAGCTCACCACCAGGGGGTGGCCGGCAGTTCTTC. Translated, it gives CASSPPGGGRQFF.

CDR3 sequence (DNA): TGTGCCAGCAGTTTCATGGACCTAGACACAGATACGCAGTATTTT. Translated, it gives CASSFMDLDTDTQYF. The chain combines TRBV28 with TRBJ2-3; the D is unclear. CDR3 length equals 15 residues. Trimming stripped 3 bases from V and 2 bases from J, with 12 bases between. Looked up from germline, CDR1 is MDHEN and CDR2 is SYDVKM.